The 22 T cell receptor beta chains below all came from one sample that was sequenced in a study of blood T cell repertoires in COVID-19 (dated by TCRdb to 2020 to 2021). Libraries were built with the immunoSEQ multiplex PCR assay. What TCRdb holds here is the immuneACCESS table cut down to in-frame rearrangements. Part of the clones is not present; checked against another copy, under half of the missing clones reflect an unresolved V gene, and the others are unexplained. This sample holds 70,000 to 100,000 clones; around 88% were observed only once. The biggest ten clones account for around 18% of the sample. The specimen sequenced was peripheral blood. The source of these receptors is a woman aged 60-75 years with COVID-19, enrolled during active disease.

This clone came up a few times. The chain joins TRBV19 to TRBJ1-2; weak D call: TRBD1 (6 bases). This CDR3 contains 17 residues. Germline CDR1 and CDR2: LNHDA and SQIVND (reference sequence). The V and J ends lost 0 bases and 11 bases respectively, with 25 bases between them. The CDR3 spells CASSIEGAGSSRGQYTF. As DNA, the CDR3 is TGTGCCAGTAGTATAGAGGGCGCGGGCAGTTCACGGGGACAATACACCTTC.

The rearrangement uses TRBV5-1 and TRBJ1-2; no clear D. V was clipped by 4 bases and J by 8 bases, with 15 bases between them. The V gene's germline CDR1 is SGHRS and CDR2 YFSETQ. The CDR3 is 13 residues long. The CDR3 loop reads CASSHPDIGGYTF. The CDR3 DNA reads TGCGCCAGCAGCCACCCCGACATTGGCGGCTACACCTTC.

A few counts support this clone. CDR3 sequence reads: CASSPQDYLYSNQPQHF. In DNA form, the CDR3 reads TGTGCCAGCTCACCCCAGGACTACCTTTATAGCAATCAGCCCCAGCATTTT. The rearrangement joins TRBV18 to TRBJ1-5; the D is unclear. CDR1 KGHSH and CDR2 LQKENI come from the germline V gene. Trimming cost V 3 bases and J 0 bases, with 15 bases left between them. CDR3 length: 17 amino acids.

This chain joins TRBV21-1 and TRBJ2-7; TRBD1 is the table's D call and was not checked against the DNA. TRBV21-1 is a pseudogene. The CDR3 runs to 20 residues. CDR3 bases: TGTGCCGAGCGAGGGGGTGTGGCCCGACAGGGTAATGGCAGGGGCCTCGAGCAGTACTTC. This codes for CAERGGVARQGNGRGLEQYF.

CDR3 sequence: CASSRSWGNGYTF. CDR3 bases: TGTGCCAGTAGTAGGTCCTGGGGCAATGGCTACACCTTC. The chain employs TRBV19 and TRBJ1-2, with D possibly matching TRBD1 (5 bases). The CDR3 is made up of 13 amino acids. The germline V and J ends were trimmed by 4 bases and 6 bases, with 12 bases remaining between them. The germline CDR1 and CDR2 sequences are LNHDA and SQIVND (reference sequence).

J is TRBJ1-2 and V is TRBV7-3; 9 nucleotides align to TRBD1. CDR1 SGHTA and CDR2 FQGTGA come from the germline V gene. The CDR3 has 13 residues. J was trimmed by 6 bases and V by 5 bases; bases with no gene match: 4. This CDR3 reads CASSQQGAHGYTF. The CDR3 DNA reads TGTGCCAGCAGCCAACAGGGGGCTCATGGCTACACCTTC.

The chain carries TRBV18 and TRBJ2-3, with 9 bases fitting TRBD2. Looked up from germline, CDR1 is KGHSH and CDR2 is LQKENI. The trim removed 6 bases at V and 4 bases at J, leaving 11 bases unmatched. This CDR3 is built from 16 residues. For the CDR3, the DNA is TGTGCCAGCTCCTCCGGGACTAGCTTCAGAGCAGATACGCAGTATTTT. Its protein is CASSSGTSFRADTQYF.

The chain joins TRBV27 to TRBJ2-7; 12 bases align to TRBD2. The ends lost 7 bases at V and 4 bases at J; junction bases unmatched: 8. The CDR3 loop spans 15 amino acids. Germline values: CDR1 MNHEY, CDR2 SMNVEV (reference sequence). The CDR3 sequence: CASKLAGGRLYEQYF. CDR3 DNA: TGTGCCAGCAAACTAGCGGGGGGCCGCCTTTACGAGCAGTACTTC.

This clone occurred once. V gene TRBV18 combines with J gene TRBJ2-4; TRBD2 might be the D (6 bases). V gave up 2 bases and J gave up 2 bases, with 22 bases separating them. CDR3 length equals 19 residues. Germline V CDR1 and CDR2: KGHSH, LQKENI. Here the CDR3 DNA reads TGTGCCAGCTCACCAGGAACCGGGACTGCCTCGGTGTCCAAAAACATTCAGTACTTC. Translation gives CASSPGTGTASVSKNIQYF.

V and J are TRBV9 and TRBJ1-1, with a weak D call TRBD1 (6 bases). V was shortened by 2 bases and J by 2 bases, with 10 bases between the two germline ends. Germline V CDR1 and CDR2: SGDLS, YYNGEE. CDR3 length equals 14 residues. CDR3 in amino acids: CASSVRGGNTEAFF. The CDR3 DNA reads as TGTGCCAGCAGCGTGCGGGGGGGCAACACTGAAGCTTTCTTT.

The J gene is TRBJ1-2, the V gene TRBV10-1; tentative D call: TRBD1 (5 bases). Per the germline V gene, CDR1 is WNHNN and CDR2 is SYGVQD (reference sequence). CDR3 size: 15 residues. Trimming removed 7 bases from V and 1 base from J, with 16 bases in between. The CDR3 DNA follows: TGCGCCAGCAAGCAGGGTGCATTCCTTAACTATGGCTACACCTTC. Protein: CASKQGAFLNYGYTF.

This clone has only one observation. The chain employs TRBV4-3 and TRBJ2-1; D is possibly TRBD2 (6 bases). V lost 0 bases and J lost 9, with 18 bases in between. The germline CDR1 and CDR2 sequences are LGHNA and YSLEER. The CDR3 has 16 amino acids. For the CDR3, the DNA is TGCGCCAGCAGCCAAGATCTGGAGGGGACCGGGGGTGAGCAGTTCTTC. Its protein is CASSQDLEGTGGEQFF.

The gene calls are TRBV3-1 (or the pseudogene TRBV3-2) and TRBJ1-2, with 8 bases matching TRBD1. The CDR3 consists of 17 residues. From germline, CDR1 is LGHDT and CDR2 YNNKEL (reference sequence). Trimming took 1 base from V and 4 from J; bases not matched to a gene: 11. The CDR3, as DNA: TGTGCCAGCAGCCAAGCCGGGACAGGCCAACGATCCTATGGCTACACCTTC. Translation gives CASSQAGTGQRSYGYTF.

The rearrangement joins TRBV7-3 to TRBJ2-7; possible D gene TRBD1, 5 bases. In germline, CDR1 is SGHTA, CDR2 FQGTGA. The V end was cut by 1 base, the J end by 2 bases, with 15 bases between. This CDR3 spans 16 amino acids. CDR3 nucleotide sequence: TGTGCCAGCAGCTTAAGGGGCGGCGGATATACCTACGAGCAGTACTTC. Protein sequence: CASSLRGGGYTYEQYF.

The chain joins TRBV27 to TRBJ2-7; maybe TRBD2 (7 bases). This CDR3 spans 14 amino acids. CDR1 MNHEY and CDR2 SMNVEV come from the germline V gene (reference sequence). Trimming left V 4 bases short and J 4 bases short, with 14 bases between. The CDR3 nucleotides are TGTGCCAGCAGTTGGGGGGGGGCTATATACGAGCAGTACTTC. Its translation is CASSWGGAIYEQYF.

The chain employs TRBV5-1 and TRBJ1-1, with TRBD1 matching 8 bases. This CDR3 has 14 amino acids. Germline assignment: CDR1 SGHRS and CDR2 YFSETQ. Trimming removed 4 bases from V and 4 bases from J; junction bases left unmatched: 6. CDR3 amino acids: CASSARTGSTEAFF. The CDR3 DNA is TGCGCCAGCAGCGCGAGGACAGGGTCCACTGAAGCTTTCTTT.

The V call is TRBV19, the J call TRBJ1-1, with a weak D call TRBD1 (5 bases). Trimming removed 3 bases from V and 5 bases from J, with 13 bases in between. The CDR3 has 14 residues. From germline, CDR1 is LNHDA and CDR2 SQIVND (reference sequence). Here the CDR3 reads CASSMEGAQTEAFF. In nucleotides, the CDR3 is TGTGCCAGTAGTATGGAAGGGGCGCAGACTGAAGCTTTCTTT.

The gene calls are TRBV4-2 and TRBJ1-2; D is perhaps TRBD1 (5 bases). The CDR3 is made up of 15 amino acids. Trimming stripped 3 bases from V and 0 bases from J, with 11 bases between. Germline V gene lookup returns CDR1 LGHNA and CDR2 YNFKEQ. The CDR3: CASSQARVSNYGYTF. The CDR3 DNA is TGTGCCAGCAGCCAGGCCAGGGTTTCTAACTATGGCTACACCTTC.

J is TRBJ2-7 and V is TRBV5-1, with D tentatively TRBD2 (5 bases). This CDR3 has 13 amino acids. CDR1 is SGHRS, CDR2 YFSETQ, per germline. V lost 4 bases and J lost 6, with 14 bases in between. The CDR3 DNA sequence: TGCGCCAGCAGCCCCCCGGAGGCGGGCGAGCAGTACTTC. It specifies CASSPPEAGEQYF.

CDR3: CASRGRHLSGTHYTF. In DNA form, the CDR3 reads TGTGCCAGCAGAGGACGACATCTCTCCGGGACACACTACACCTTC. The rearrangement uses TRBV6-5 and TRBJ1-2, with D perhaps matching TRBD1 (6 bases). Germline loops: CDR1 MNHEY, CDR2 SVGAGI. The CDR3 covers 15 residues. The V end was cut by 6 bases, the J end by 10 bases, with 24 bases between.

The chain recombines TRBV5-4 with TRBJ2-1; 7 bases are shared with TRBD2. The CDR3 sequence is 15 residues long. Unmatched junction bases numbered 2, after V lost 0 bases and J lost 2 bases. CDR1 is SGHNT and CDR2 is YYREEE in the germline V gene (reference sequence). CDR3 in DNA: TGTGCCAGCAGCTTGGGACGGGGGGCCTACAATGAGCAGTTCTTC. This gives the protein CASSLGRGAYNEQFF.

This chain uses TRBV30 with TRBJ1-2, with a possible D match to TRBD1 (6 bases). The V and J ends lost 2 bases and 8 bases respectively, with 18 bases between them. Germline V gene data show CDR1 as GTSNPN and CDR2 as SVGIG (reference sequence). The CDR3 is made up of 14 amino acids. CDR3 sequence reads: CAWSYGQLPRGYTF. CDR3 DNA: TGTGCCTGGAGTTACGGACAGCTCCCACGGGGCTACACCTTC.